In this sample, the clone carrying this TCR beta chain turned up a few times. What it binds is unknown. The CDR3 has 16 residues. V was clipped by 2 bases and J by 5 bases, with 18 bases between them. Germline-derived CDR1 and CDR2 are KGHSH and LQKENI. The data originate from a study of molecular identifiers for immune sequencing clone quantification. Study results and limitations: Whereas clones above 20 RNA copies held under 1% of naive-cell molecules, they held over 98% of effector molecules. With a barcode shared among identical TCR molecules, highly expanded clone sizes could be underestimated.

TCRdb called the PCR reads again in MiXCR, with one record for every CDR3 protein. The table shows some 40,000 distinct CDR3 sequences, with roughly 18% occurring only once. The receptor comes from a human donor in good health. Some libraries in this study had Jurkat cell RNA spiked in. The rearrangement joins TRBV18 to TRBJ2-5, with a weak D call TRBD1 (6 bases). Source material: naive CD8+ T cells from blood, with Jurkat cell RNA spiked in. Noted subset: FACS-sorted CD8+CD4-CCR7+CD45RA+ naive T cells. The CDR3 is CASSPRTVRRVETQYF. DNA of the CDR3: TGTGCCAGCTCACCAAGGACAGTCCGTAGGGTTGAGACCCAGTACTTC.